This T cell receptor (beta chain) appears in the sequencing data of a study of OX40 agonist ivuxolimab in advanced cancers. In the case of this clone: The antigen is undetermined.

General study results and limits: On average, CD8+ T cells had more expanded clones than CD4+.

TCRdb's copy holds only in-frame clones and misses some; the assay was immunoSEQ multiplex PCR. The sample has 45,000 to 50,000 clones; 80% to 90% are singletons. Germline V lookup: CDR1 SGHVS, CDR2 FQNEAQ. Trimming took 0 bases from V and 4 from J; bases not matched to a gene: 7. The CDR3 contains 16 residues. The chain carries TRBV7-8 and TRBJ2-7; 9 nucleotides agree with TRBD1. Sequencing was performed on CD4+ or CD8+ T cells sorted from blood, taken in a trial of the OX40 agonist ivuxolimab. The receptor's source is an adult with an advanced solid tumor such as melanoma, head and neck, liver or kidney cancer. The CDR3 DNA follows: TGTGCCAGCAGCTTAGCGACCACAGGGGGCGGGTACGAGCAGTACTTC. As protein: CASSLATTGGGYEQYF. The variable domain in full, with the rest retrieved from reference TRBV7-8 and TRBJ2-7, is GAGVSQSPRYKVAKRGQDVALRCDPISGHVSLFWYQQALGQGPEFLTYFQNEAQLDKSGLPSDRFFAERPEGSVSTLKIQRTQQEDSAVYLCASSLATTGGGYEQYFGPGTRLTVT.